The 21 T cell receptor beta chains below all came from one sample that was sequenced in a study of cytomegalovirus exposure and HLA in healthy donors. The PCR contained 60 Vbeta and 13 Jbeta primers. Libraries were prepared by immunoSEQ multiplex PCR; TCRdb keeps only in-frame clonotypes and omits some of them. Recorded for this sample: roughly 190,000 clones. Input material: PBMCs. Receptor source: a man aged 25-45 years in good health and CMV-seronegative.

The chain uses TRBV28 and TRBJ2-5; 7 bases line up with TRBD2. The CDR3 is 14 amino acids. From germline, CDR1 is MDHEN and CDR2 SYDVKM. V lost 2 bases to trimming and J lost 4 bases; unmatched junction nucleotides: 4. The CDR3 DNA is TGTGCCAGCAGTTTAGGCGGGAGCAGAGAGACCCAGTACTTC. This codes for CASSLGGSRETQYF.

The chain joins TRBV4-2 to TRBJ1-3, with D uncertain. Germline assignment: CDR1 LGHNA and CDR2 YNFKEQ. The V end lost 1 base, the J end lost 4 bases, and 5 bases lay between the germline ends. The CDR3 consists of 13 residues. The CDR3 sequence is CASSQVYGNTIYF. The CDR3 bases are TGTGCCAGCAGCCAAGTCTACGGAAACACCATATATTTT.

V usage is TRBV27 and J usage is TRBJ2-1; 9 bases line up with TRBD1. Germline loops: CDR1 MNHEY, CDR2 SMNVEV (reference sequence). This CDR3 has 15 amino acids. V lost 6 bases to trimming and J lost 10 bases; unmatched junction nucleotides: 13. The CDR3 protein is CASSLAGTGPQEQFF. Written as DNA, the CDR3 is TGTGCCAGCAGCTTAGCCGGGACAGGGCCCCAGGAGCAGTTCTTC.

The chain uses TRBV2 and TRBJ2-2; TRBD2 matches 10 bases. V was pared by 11 bases and J by 6 bases, with 9 bases of the junction left unmatched. The CDR3 runs 14 residues. In germline, CDR1 is SNHLY, CDR2 FYNNEI. As DNA, the CDR3 is TGTGCCGGGCTAGCGGGAGAGCTCGCCGGGGAGCTGTTTTTT. It is translated as CAGLAGELAGELFF.

This rearrangement joins TRBV10-1 to TRBJ2-7; TRBD1 matches 7 bases. V shed 6 bases, J shed 3 bases, and the junction held 5 bases outside the gene matches. Per the germline V gene, CDR1 is WNHNN and CDR2 is SYGVQD (reference sequence). The length of the CDR3 is 13 residues. DNA of the CDR3: TGCGCCAGCAGCTCAGGGGGAAGCTACGAGCAGTACTTC. Its protein product is CASSSGGSYEQYF.

J is TRBJ2-7 and V is TRBV7-6; the D is unclear. CDR1 SGHVS and CDR2 FNYEAQ come from the germline V gene. Trimming shortened V by 1 base and J by 2 bases, and 15 bases separated the two germline ends. This CDR3 is 16 amino acids long. The chain's CDR3 is CASSLVYRSNAYEQYF. CDR3 nucleotide sequence: TGTGCCAGCAGCTTAGTATATCGGTCAAATGCCTACGAGCAGTACTTC.

The V and J genes are TRBV10-1 and TRBJ2-5, with a weak D call TRBD1 (7 bases). Germline V lookup: CDR1 WNHNN, CDR2 SYGVQD (reference sequence). The CDR3 length is 15 residues. Trimming removed 2 bases at V and 5 bases at J, with 15 bases between. The CDR3 protein is CASSEVAQGGETQYF. In nucleotides, the CDR3 is TGCGCCAGCAGTGAGGTGGCGCAGGGGGGTGAGACCCAGTACTTC.

The chain joins TRBV6-1 to TRBJ2-7; unclear D gene. This CDR3 has 11 amino acids. Germline CDR1 reads MNHNS; CDR2 reads SASEGT. V was pared by 3 bases and J by 4 bases, with 4 bases between. CDR3 protein: CASSDTYEQYF. In DNA, the CDR3 is TGTGCCAGCAGTGACACTTACGAGCAGTACTTC.

The rearrangement links TRBV6-5 to TRBJ2-1, with 9 bases lining up with TRBD1. Germline-derived CDR1 and CDR2 are MNHEY and SVGAGI. V shed 6 bases and J 6 bases; nucleotides not matched to a gene: 6. The CDR3 runs to 14 residues. This CDR3 reads CASSGTGFSNEQFF. The CDR3 DNA reads TGTGCCAGCAGCGGGACAGGGTTTTCCAATGAGCAGTTCTTC.

This chain links TRBV14 with TRBJ2-3; maybe TRBD1 (5 bases). Trimming shortened V by 5 bases and J by 0 bases, and 12 bases separated the two germline ends. This CDR3 contains 15 residues. Germline values: CDR1 SGHDN, CDR2 FVKESK. CDR3 coding DNA: TGTGCCAGCAGCGAGGTAGGGGCGAGCACAGATACGCAGTATTTT. Protein sequence: CASSEVGASTDTQYF.

The chain employs TRBV5-1 and TRBJ2-5; 10 bases align to TRBD1. The DNA end lines up better with TRBJ2-7; the J call may be wrong. The CDR3 is made up of 12 amino acids. CDR1 is SGHRS, CDR2 YFSETQ, per germline. The CDR3 protein is CASRGQGVEQYF. The CDR3 DNA reads TGCGCCAGCCGAGGACAGGGGGTCGAGCAGTACTTC.

The rearrangement uses TRBV7-2 and TRBJ2-1, with D possibly being TRBD2 (7 bases). The CDR3 sequence is 19 residues long. V lost 1 base, J lost 0 bases, and 19 bases lay in between. CDR1 SGHTA and CDR2 FQGNSA come from the germline V gene. CDR3 in DNA: TGTGCCAGCAGCTTAGGGGGGGGCAGCTTAATTAGCTCCTACAATGAGCAGTTCTTC. Protein: CASSLGGGSLISSYNEQFF.

V is TRBV2 and J is TRBJ1-1, with 7 bases identical to TRBD1. Trimming cost V 4 bases and J 5 bases; bases outside gene matches: 25. The germline V gene encodes CDR1 SNHLY and CDR2 FYNNEI. The CDR3 has 20 residues. This CDR3 reads CASSGPNKIPRGQRLTEAFF. The CDR3 DNA reads TGTGCCAGCAGTGGACCAAATAAGATCCCCCGGGGACAGCGTCTGACTGAAGCTTTCTTT. The full variable domain, its missing parts supplied by reference TRBV2 and TRBJ1-1, is EPEVTQTPSHQVTQMGQEVILRCVPISNHLYFYWYRQILGQKVEFLVSFYNNEISEKSEIFDDQFSVERPDGSNFTLKIRSTKLEDSAMYFCASSGPNKIPRGQRLTEAFFGQGTRLTVV.

The genes are TRBV5-6 and TRBJ2-1, with 8 nucleotides matching TRBD2. CDR1 SGHDT and CDR2 YYEEEE come from the germline V gene. With 1 base clipped from V and 4 bases from J, the junction kept 4 bases outside the gene matches. The CDR3 sequence is 15 residues long. CDR3 amino acids: CASSLRRGAYNEQFF. Here the CDR3 DNA reads TGTGCCAGCAGCTTGCGGCGGGGGGCGTACAATGAGCAGTTCTTC.

The chain combines TRBV6-5 with TRBJ2-1; TRBD2 agrees at 11 bases. Germline trimming cut 6 bases from V and 7 bases from J; bases unmatched to any gene: 8. Germline V gene lookup returns CDR1 MNHEY and CDR2 SVGAGI. This CDR3 comprises 15 residues. Here the CDR3 DNA reads TGTGCCAGCAGGTATACCGGGACTAGCGGAAATGAGCAGTTCTTC. It specifies CASRYTGTSGNEQFF.

The chain employs TRBV27 and TRBJ2-2; no clear D gene. Trimming stripped 4 bases from V and 6 bases from J, with 9 bases between. The CDR3 contains 13 residues. Germline loops: CDR1 MNHEY, CDR2 SMNVEV (reference sequence). CDR3 DNA sequence: TGTGCCAGCAGTTGGTCGGTGCCCGGGGAGCTGTTTTTT. Residues: CASSWSVPGELFF.

The rearrangement links TRBV21-1 to TRBJ1-1; the D call in the table, TRBD1, was not verified against the DNA. TRBV21-1 is a known pseudogene. This CDR3 region has 14 residues. The CDR3 spells CASSKGGGETEAFF. The CDR3 coding sequence is TGTGCCAGCAGCAAAGGAGGGGGCGAGACTGAAGCTTTCTTT.

DNA for the CDR3: TGTGCCTGGAGTGTAGGCAGGGGGTTAATCGATCGGCAGTTCTTC. It translates to CAWSVGRGLIDRQFF. The rearrangement uses TRBV30 and TRBJ2-1; 7 bases are shared with TRBD1. This CDR3 has 15 residues. The germline V gene has CDR1 GTSNPN and CDR2 SVGIG (reference sequence). V lost 0 bases and J lost 12; bases outside the gene matches: 14. The full variable domain, in which reference TRBV30 and TRBJ2-1 provide the parts outside the CDR3, is SQTIHQWPATLVQPVGSPLSLECTVEGTSNPNLYWYRQAAGRGLQLLFYSVGIGQISSEVPQNLSASRPQDRQFILSSKKLLLSDSGFYLCAWSVGRGLIDRQFFGPGTRLTVL.

The chain recombines TRBV4-3 with TRBJ1-2, with a tentative D call TRBD1 (6 bases). The germline V and J ends were trimmed by 2 bases and 1 base, with 14 bases remaining between them. The CDR3 runs 16 residues. Germline CDR1 LGHNA, CDR2 YSLEER. CDR3 nucleotide sequence: TGCGCCAGCAGCCAATCAAACAGGGCGCTTAACTATGGCTACACCTTC. Encoded protein: CASSQSNRALNYGYTF.

The genes are TRBV6-6 and TRBJ2-7; 7 bases match TRBD1. The trim removed 7 bases at V and 0 bases at J, leaving 6 bases unmatched. CDR1 is MNHNY, CDR2 SVGAGI, per germline (reference sequence). The CDR3 is 14 residues long. The DNA of the CDR3 is TGTGCCAGCACCCAGGGGGACAGCTCCTACGAGCAGTACTTC. It translates to CASTQGDSSYEQYF.

This sequence joins TRBV30 and TRBJ1-4; TRBD1 is a possible D gene (6 bases). This CDR3 has 13 residues. Trimming took off 6 bases at V and 2 bases at J, with 10 bases between the two ends. CDR1 and CDR2 (germline): GTSNPN, SVGIG (reference sequence). CDR3 in DNA: TGTGCCTGTACAACAGGGACTAATGAAAAACTGTTTTTT. Its translation is CACTTGTNEKLFF.